This TCR beta chain was retrieved from a study of graft-versus-host responses after intestinal transplantation. Findings and caveats of the study: Those patients showing graft-donor T cell macrochimerism displayed high graft-versus-host to host-versus-graft clonal ratios in allografts.

Method: immunoSEQ multiplex PCR; TCRdb's copy keeps in-frame clones and lacks some. The sample shows approximately 75,000 clones, around 89% of them seen only once. Comment on this clone: Its antigen is not known.

The sample here was unstimulated CD8+ T cells sorted from spleen or lymph node cells, taken before transplant. The clonotype originates from a human donor who was the organ donor for an intestinal transplant.

The CDR3 protein is CASSPQGPGTEAFF. CDR3 sequence (DNA): TGTGCCAGCAGTCCACAGGGTCCGGGGACTGAAGCTTTCTTT. This chain connects TRBV27 to TRBJ1-1; weak D call: TRBD1 (6 bases). Germline V CDR1 and CDR2: MNHEY, SMNVEV (reference sequence). V was shortened by 5 bases and J by 5 bases, with 15 bases between the two germline ends. The CDR3 is 14 residues long.